A selection of T cell receptor beta chains follows, all from one sample in a study of blood T cell repertoires in COVID-19. The table came from immunoSEQ multiplex PCR; TCRdb's copy has only in-frame clones and leaves some out. The sample carries approximately 210,000 clones, around 94% recorded once. Sequencing was carried out using peripheral blood. The receptors shown here come from a man in his thirties or forties with COVID-19, enrolled during active disease. CDR3s include the opening cysteine and the closing phenylalanine or tryptophan. Each record gives: J gene, V gene, clone size, D gene, CDR3 length, CDR3 protein, CDR3 DNA. The D gene is left open where the match is weak. Expanded clones get a size class; other rows say once, few or many, or leave the size out.

TRBJ1-2 TRBV30 few TRBD1 15 CAWSVRRTGGDGYTF TGTGCCTGGAGTGTACGCAGGACAGGGGGAGATGGCTACACCTTC
TRBJ1-2 TRBV5-4 . . 14 CASSPPPGQHGYTF TGTGCCAGCAGCCCTCCACCGGGACAACATGGCTACACCTTC
TRBJ1-6 TRBV21-1 once . 12 CANRASGGPLHF TGTGCCAACCGGGCCTCCGGGGGACCCCTCCACTTT
TRBJ2-2 TRBV27 . . 13 CASRTTGTGELFF TGTGCCAGCAGAACCACAGGGACCGGGGAGCTGTTTTTT
TRBJ1-1 TRBV7-9 . . 16 CASTAGASFMNTEAFF TGTGCCAGCACCGCAGGGGCCTCGTTCATGAACACTGAAGCTTTCTTT
TRBJ1-3 TRBV18 . . 15 CASSPFGDSGNTIYF TGTGCCAGCTCACCCTTTGGAGACTCTGGAAACACCATATATTTT
TRBJ2-7 TRBV19 . TRBD2 16 CASSIALAGGIYEQYF TGTGCCAGTAGTATAGCTCTAGCGGGGGGGATCTACGAGCAGTACTTC
TRBJ1-5 TRBV24-1 . . 17 CATSDFRQGPSNQPQHF TGTGCCACCAGTGATTTTCGGCAGGGGCCGAGCAATCAGCCCCAGCATTTT
TRBJ2-7 TRBV6-1 . . 15 CASSEGQGTLYEQYF TGTGCCAGCAGTGAAGGGCAGGGTACCCTCTACGAGCAGTACTTC
TRBJ1-3 TRBV14 . . 15 CASSRLTGTTNTIYF TGTGCCAGCAGCCGTCTTACAGGGACTACAAACACCATATATTTT
TRBJ2-5 TRBV2 . TRBD1 14 CASRTGTGQETQYF TGTGCCAGCAGGACCGGGACAGGCCAAGAGACCCAGTACTTC
TRBJ1-2 TRBV27 . . 13 CASSSITNYGYTF TGTGCCAGCAGTTCCATCACTAACTATGGCTACACCTTC
TRBJ1-2 TRBV5-1 . TRBD1 14 CASTDRQGASGYTF TGCGCCAGCACCGACCGACAGGGGGCATCTGGCTACACCTTC
TRBJ2-6 TRBV2 . TRBD1 15 CASSPTGRGANVLTF TGTGCCAGCAGTCCGACAGGGCGCGGGGCCAACGTCCTGACTTTC
TRBJ2-3 TRBV10-3 . . 15 CAISLTDGASDTQYF TGTGCCATCAGTTTGACAGATGGGGCTTCAGATACGCAGTATTTT
TRBJ1-2 TRBV7-2 . TRBD1 14 CASSRTGGNYGYTF TGTGCCAGCAGTCGGACAGGGGGGAACTATGGCTACACCTTC
TRBJ2-2 TRBV2 . . 15 CASSTEAANTGELFF TGTGCCAGTTCGACGGAGGCCGCGAACACCGGGGAGCTGTTTTTT
TRBJ2-1 TRBV10-1 few TRBD1 16 CASSELGDRGLNEQFF TGCGCCAGCAGTGAGTTGGGGGACAGGGGATTGAATGAGCAGTTCTTC
TRBJ1-5 TRBV4-1 once . 14 CASSHLRQDQPQHF TGCGCCAGCAGCCATCTCCGGCAGGATCAGCCCCAGCATTTT
TRBJ2-3 TRBV11-2 . . 14 CAFRRAEGADTQYF TGTGCCTTCCGCAGGGCGGAAGGAGCAGATACGCAGTATTTT
TRBJ2-6 TRBV20-1 once . 14 CSASDGSGANVLTF TGCAGTGCTAGTGACGGCTCTGGGGCCAACGTCCTGACTTTC
TRBJ2-2 TRBV5-1 once . 15 CASSIVAGGTGELFF TGCGCCAGCAGTATTGTGGCAGGAGGAACCGGGGAGCTGTTTTTT
TRBJ1-2 TRBV3-1/TRBV3-2 . . 15 CASSQGSGQLRGYTF TGTGCCAGCAGCCAAGGCTCTGGACAGCTCAGGGGCTACACCTTC
TRBJ2-7 TRBV18 . . 13 CASSLRAAYEQYF TGTGCCAGCTCACTGCGGGCCGCCTACGAGCAGTACTTC
TRBJ1-1 TRBV5-1 . . 15 CASSLVEGAWTEAFF TGCGCCAGCAGCTTGGTCGAAGGGGCATGGACTGAAGCTTTCTTT
TRBJ1-6 TRBV6-2/TRBV6-3 . . 16 CASSRDFSSYNSPLHF TGTGCCAGCAGTCGGGACTTCAGCTCCTATAATTCACCCCTCCACTTT
TRBJ1-3 TRBV6-5 . . 12 CASQGPGNTIYF TGTGCCAGCCAGGGGCCAGGAAACACCATATATTTT
TRBJ1-3 TRBV11-2 . . 16 CASSLRTGVSGNTIYF TGTGCCAGCAGCTTACGGACTGGTGTCTCTGGAAACACCATATATTTT
TRBJ1-2 TRBV27 . . 15 CASSGVSGVMLGYTF TGTGCCAGCAGTGGAGTCTCGGGTGTAATGTTAGGCTACACCTTC
TRBJ1-1 TRBV7-3 . TRBD1 12 CASSQTGAEAFF TGTGCCAGCAGCCAGACAGGGGCTGAAGCTTTCTTT
TRBJ1-1 TRBV6-6 few . 12 CASSPTLFEAFF TGTGCCAGCAGCCCTACGCTATTTGAAGCTTTCTTT